A single sample is the source of the 30 T cell receptor beta chains below, sequenced in a study of blood T cell repertoires in COVID-19. Measured with immunoSEQ multiplex PCR; TCRdb has only the in-frame clones, and not every one. The profile shows fewer than 300,000 clones, 88% of them singletons. Sequences were obtained from peripheral blood. The receptor source for this set is a woman aged 25 to 39 with acute or convalescent COVID-19.

This sequence joins TRBV19 and TRBJ2-1; 13 bases are a match to TRBD2. The V segment lost 9 bases and the J segment 9 bases; nucleotides outside the gene matches: 17. The CDR3 contains 17 residues. The germline CDR1 and CDR2 sequences are LNHDA and SQIVND (reference sequence). The CDR3 region has the DNA TGTGCCAGCTCCGGGACTAGCGGGATTGTTCTTTCTGGTGAGCAGTTCTTC. Its translation is CASSGTSGIVLSGEQFF.

The V call is TRBV6-5, the J call TRBJ2-6; possible D gene TRBD2, 6 bases. CDR1 and CDR2 (germline): MNHEY, SVGAGI. V shed 9 bases and J shed 4 bases, with 16 bases lying between them. The CDR3 is made up of 15 amino acids. For the CDR3, the DNA is TGTGCCAGAGGGTGGAGGGAGGCAGGGGCCAACGTCCTGACTTTC. Its protein is CARGWREAGANVLTF.

As DNA, the CDR3 is TGTGCCAGCAGAGCCACTAGCGGGAGATCAGAGACCCAGTACTTC. It translates to CASRATSGRSETQYF. The rearrangement uses TRBV2 and TRBJ2-5; 11 bases match TRBD2. The J segment lost 4 bases and the V segment lost 6 bases, leaving 7 bases of the junction unmatched. The V gene's germline CDR1 is SNHLY and CDR2 FYNNEI. This CDR3 contains 15 residues.

V gene TRBV11-3 combines with J gene TRBJ1-3; a weak D match, TRBD1 (5 bases). V gave up 5 bases and J gave up 1 base, with 9 bases separating them. The CDR3 is 14 residues long. Germline V lookup: CDR1 SGHNT, CDR2 YENEEA. The CDR3: CASSRGSSGNTIYF. CDR3 in DNA: TGTGCCAGCAGCAGGGGATCATCTGGAAACACCATATATTTT.

V and J are TRBV7-9 and TRBJ2-3, with D perhaps matching TRBD1 (5 bases). V was trimmed by 1 base and J by 6 bases, leaving 11 bases between them. This CDR3 region has 14 residues. The germline CDR1 and CDR2 sequences are SEHNR and FQNEAQ (reference sequence). The CDR3 is CASSLDGSGDTQYF. The DNA of the CDR3 is TGTGCCAGCAGCTTAGATGGGTCAGGGGATACGCAGTATTTT. Supplemented by reference TRBV7-9 and TRBJ2-3, the full variable domain reads DTGVSQNPRHKITKRGQNVTFRCDPISEHNRLYWYRQTLGQGPEFLTYFQNEAQLEKSRLLSDRFSAERPKGSFSTLEIQRTEQGDSAMYLCASSLDGSGDTQYFGPGTRLTVL.

The chain has TRBV6-1 and TRBJ1-1; D gene unclear. Trimming stripped 0 bases from V and 0 bases from J, with 8 bases between. This CDR3 is built from 15 residues. Germline CDR1 MNHNS, CDR2 SASEGT. The chain's CDR3 is CASSEAANLNTEAFF. The CDR3 DNA reads as TGTGCCAGCAGTGAAGCGGCAAATTTGAACACTGAAGCTTTCTTT.

This chain connects TRBV15 to TRBJ2-7; 9 nucleotides line up with TRBD1. The CDR3 consists of 16 residues. The V gene's germline CDR1 is LNHNV and CDR2 YYDKDF (reference sequence). V lost 3 bases to trimming and J lost 0 bases; unmatched junction nucleotides: 6. CDR3 DNA sequence: TGTGCCACCAGCAGTGCACCGACAGGGGGCTCCTACGAGCAGTACTTC. This gives the protein CATSSAPTGGSYEQYF. Full variable domain (outside the CDR3, taken from reference TRBV15 and TRBJ2-7): DAMVIQNPRYQVTQFGKPVTLSCSQTLNHNVMYWYQQKSSQAPKLLFHYYDKDFNNEADTPDNFQSRRPNTSFCFLDIRSPGLGDTAMYLCATSSAPTGGSYEQYFGPGTRLTVT.

This CDR3 reads CASSLGTSGSVNEQFF. Here the CDR3 DNA reads TGCGCCAGCAGCTTGGGGACTAGCGGGAGTGTGAATGAGCAGTTCTTC. The rearrangement uses TRBV5-1 and TRBJ2-1; TRBD2 aligns across 13 bases. Trimming took 0 bases from V and 7 from J; bases not matched to a gene: 4. The CDR3 sequence is 16 residues long. The germline V gene encodes CDR1 SGHRS and CDR2 YFSETQ.

This clone was picked up one time. The rearrangement links TRBV7-8 to TRBJ1-2; 7 bases are shared with TRBD1. Trimming cost V 4 bases and J 5 bases; bases outside gene matches: 19. There are 18 residues in the CDR3. The germline CDR1 and CDR2 sequences are SGHVS and FQNEAQ. The CDR3 is CASSSALGGRDSKYGYTF. The CDR3, as DNA: TGTGCCAGCAGCTCAGCCCTTGGGGGCCGGGACAGCAAATATGGCTACACCTTC.

The chain links TRBV5-1 to TRBJ2-1, with D maybe TRBD2 (6 bases). CDR3 length: 16 amino acids. Germline V gives CDR1 SGHRS, CDR2 YFSETQ. Deletions cut 4 bases from V and 5 bases from J, with 19 bases between. The CDR3, as DNA: TGCGCCAGCAGCCGGCAGACCGGGACTGGCAACAATGAGCAGTTCTTC. It translates to CASSRQTGTGNNEQFF.

This chain links TRBV18 with TRBJ2-3; perhaps TRBD2 as D (6 bases). The CDR3 runs 16 residues. The germline V gene encodes CDR1 KGHSH and CDR2 LQKENI. Trimming removed 0 bases from V and 0 bases from J, with 10 bases in between. The CDR3 bases are TGTGCCAGCTCACCACCGGTTGCGGGGAGCACAGATACGCAGTATTTT. Residues: CASSPPVAGSTDTQYF.

This sequence joins TRBV6-2 or TRBV6-3 and TRBJ2-2; D unclear. V lost 6 bases and J lost 7, with 9 bases in between. The CDR3 is 12 residues long. Germline V gene data show CDR1 as MNHEY and CDR2 as SVGEGT. In DNA form, the CDR3 reads TGTGCCAGCAGCCTGATTAGCGGGGAGCTGTTTTTT. Translation gives CASSLISGELFF.

Only one count was recorded for this clone. The chain links TRBV13 to TRBJ2-7; D ambiguous. Trimming stripped 0 bases from V and 7 bases from J, with 10 bases between. CDR3 length: 13 amino acids. The germline V gene encodes CDR1 PRHDT and CDR2 FYEKMQ (reference sequence). Here the CDR3 reads CASSLGLSLEQYF. CDR3 bases: TGTGCCAGCAGCTTAGGGCTGAGTTTGGAGCAGTACTTC.

The rearrangement uses TRBV5-1 and TRBJ1-2; 10 bases line up with TRBD1. The V segment lost 6 bases and the J segment 6 bases; nucleotides outside the gene matches: 8. The CDR3 contains 14 residues. The germline V gene has CDR1 SGHRS and CDR2 YFSETQ. The CDR3: CASTVGTGVHGYTF. In DNA, the CDR3 is TGCGCCAGCACCGTCGGGACAGGGGTTCATGGCTACACCTTC.

The chain links TRBV5-6 to TRBJ2-7; 10 bases agree with TRBD1. V lost 3 bases to trimming and J lost 5 bases; unmatched junction nucleotides: 8. This CDR3 comprises 15 residues. Germline values: CDR1 SGHDT, CDR2 YYEEEE. The CDR3 DNA reads as TGTGCCAGCAGCTCTCCGGGACAGGGGATCCACGAGCAGTACTTC. This codes for CASSSPGQGIHEQYF.

The chain links TRBV9 to TRBJ2-3, with 9 nucleotides matching TRBD2. Trimming at V came to 3 bases and at J to 3 bases, leaving 5 bases not matched to a gene. The length of the CDR3 is 15 residues. CDR1 is SGDLS and CDR2 is YYNGEE in the germline V gene. The CDR3 sequence: CASSAGLARTDTQYF. The CDR3 DNA reads as TGTGCCAGCAGCGCCGGACTAGCGAGAACAGATACGCAGTATTTT.

The CDR3 protein is CASSPRSNSPLHF. The DNA for the CDR3 is TGTGCCAGCAGCCCCCGTAGTAATTCACCCCTCCACTTT. The chain carries TRBV9 and TRBJ1-6; D uncertain. The CDR3 consists of 13 residues. V was trimmed by 4 bases and J by 6 bases, leaving 8 bases between them. The V gene's germline CDR1 is SGDLS and CDR2 YYNGEE. Full variable domain (outside the CDR3, taken from reference TRBV9 and TRBJ1-6): DSGVTQTPKHLITATGQRVTLRCSPRSGDLSVYWYQQSLDQGLQFLIQYYNGEERAKGNILERFSAQQFPDLHSELNLSSLELGDSALYFCASSPRSNSPLHFGNGTRLTVT.

The CDR3 bases are TGTGCCAGCAGCCTGGGACAGGTGAGCTCCTACAATGAGCAGTTCTTC. Residues: CASSLGQVSSYNEQFF. The chain links TRBV28 to TRBJ2-1, with 8 bases lining up with TRBD1. This CDR3 has 16 residues. Trimming took 6 bases from V and 0 from J; bases not matched to a gene: 7. CDR1 and CDR2 (germline): MDHEN, SYDVKM.

V and J are TRBV5-4 and TRBJ2-3; 8 bases are a match to TRBD1. In germline, CDR1 is SGHNT, CDR2 YYREEE (reference sequence). This CDR3 has 16 residues. V shed 0 bases and J 3 bases; nucleotides not matched to a gene: 6. The CDR3 region is CASSLVQGARTDTQYF. DNA for the CDR3: TGTGCCAGCAGCTTGGTCCAGGGGGCTAGAACAGATACGCAGTATTTT.

The chain couples TRBV6-4 to TRBJ2-1; 11 bases map to TRBD1. The CDR3 is 17 residues long. Per germline, CDR1 MRHNA and CDR2 SNTAGT. With V trimmed by 3 bases and J by 9 bases, 13 bases remained unmatched. The CDR3 region is CASSEGPLDRGPGEQFF. CDR3 DNA: TGTGCCAGCAGTGAAGGGCCGTTGGACAGGGGGCCGGGTGAGCAGTTCTTC.

The CDR3 region has the DNA TGTGCCAGCAGCGGTGGACAGGCGGCTGGCTACACCTTC. Its protein is CASSGGQAAGYTF. The V gene is TRBV7-6, the J gene TRBJ1-2; 7 bases align to TRBD1. Trimming removed 5 bases from V and 7 bases from J; junction bases left unmatched: 7. Germline loops: CDR1 SGHVS, CDR2 FNYEAQ. The CDR3 is made up of 13 amino acids.

This clone showed up just once. The rearrangement links TRBV6-2 or TRBV6-3 to TRBJ2-5, with D hard to call. Trimming left V 2 bases short and J 5 bases short, with 6 bases between. The germline V gene encodes CDR1 MNHEY and CDR2 SVGEGT. This CDR3 spans 12 amino acids. The CDR3 spells CASSYPPETQYF. In DNA, the CDR3 is TGTGCCAGCAGTTACCCCCCGGAGACCCAGTACTTC.

V usage is TRBV30 and J usage is TRBJ2-5, with 11 nucleotides matching TRBD1. Germline CDR1 reads GTSNPN; CDR2 reads SVGIG (reference sequence). J lost 3 bases, V lost 2 bases, and 5 bases had no gene match. The CDR3 totals 15 residues. CDR3 in DNA: TGTGCCTGGAGTCCCCCGGGACAGGGGGAAGAGACCCAGTACTTC. Residues: CAWSPPGQGEETQYF.

V gene TRBV5-1 combines with J gene TRBJ2-7; 12 nucleotides line up with TRBD2. The germline gives CDR1 SGHRS, CDR2 YFSETQ. The V gene end was trimmed by 4 bases and the J gene end by 7 bases; junction bases not matched to a gene: 9. This CDR3 spans 15 amino acids. The CDR3 is CASSQQTSGREEQYF. In nucleotides, the CDR3 is TGCGCCAGCAGCCAACAGACTAGCGGGAGAGAGGAGCAGTACTTC.

The chain carries TRBV7-3 and TRBJ2-7; 7 bases line up with TRBD1. Germline CDR1 SGHTA, CDR2 FQGTGA. The V gene end was trimmed by 0 bases and the J gene end by 6 bases; junction bases not matched to a gene: 5. This CDR3 has 14 amino acids. The CDR3 protein is CASSLTGGSPEQYF. CDR3 nucleotides: TGTGCCAGCAGCTTAACAGGGGGCAGCCCCGAGCAGTACTTC.

In this sample, this clone turned up a few times. V usage is TRBV24-1 and J usage is TRBJ1-1, with D possibly TRBD1 on 6 matching bases. The length of the CDR3 is 13 residues. Germline loops: CDR1 KGHDR, CDR2 SFDVKD. V was cut by 10 bases and J by 0 bases, with 11 bases left in between. The chain's CDR3 is CATSGHMNTEAFF. The CDR3 region has the DNA TGTGCCACGTCGGGACACATGAACACTGAAGCTTTCTTT.

The chain's CDR3 is CAWSGSGRTEAFF. The CDR3, as DNA: TGTGCCTGGAGTGGCTCCGGGAGGACTGAAGCTTTCTTT. The chain carries TRBV30 and TRBJ1-1; D unclear. Germline lookup yields CDR1 GTSNPN and CDR2 SVGIG (reference sequence). With 1 base removed from V and 5 bases from J, the gap between germline ends came to 11 bases. The CDR3 contains 13 residues.

The V call is TRBV5-8, the J call TRBJ2-7; TRBD2 agrees at 13 bases. CDR3 length: 15 residues. CDR1 is SGHTS, CDR2 YDEGEE, per germline. The J segment lost 5 bases and the V segment lost 1 base, leaving 3 bases of the junction unmatched. In nucleotides, the CDR3 is TGTGCCAGCAGCTTGATGGGACTAGCGGGAAACGAGCAGTACTTC. Its protein is CASSLMGLAGNEQYF.

The V gene is TRBV21-1, the J gene TRBJ2-7; whether TRBD1, the table's D call, matches the DNA was not checked. TRBV21-1 is a pseudogene segment. CDR3 length: 17 amino acids. The CDR3 sequence is CASSKPPTGSKTYEQYF. In DNA, the CDR3 is TGTGCCAGCAGCAAACCCCCCACAGGGTCCAAAACCTACGAGCAGTACTTC.

J is TRBJ2-7 and V is TRBV19, with D tentatively TRBD1 (5 bases). The CDR3 loop spans 15 amino acids. Looked up from germline, CDR1 is LNHDA and CDR2 is SQIVND (reference sequence). V was pared by 5 bases and J by 0 bases, with 14 bases between. CDR3 sequence (DNA): TGTGCCAGTAGTCGCCGGACAACGTACTCCTACGAGCAGTACTTC. Translated: CASSRRTTYSYEQYF. Full variable domain (outside the CDR3, taken from reference TRBV19 and TRBJ2-7): DGGITQSPKYLFRKEGQNVTLSCEQNLNHDAMYWYRQDPGQGLRLIYYSQIVNDFQKGDIAEGYSVSREKKESFPLTVTSAQKNPTAFYLCASSRRTTYSYEQYFGPGTRLTVT.